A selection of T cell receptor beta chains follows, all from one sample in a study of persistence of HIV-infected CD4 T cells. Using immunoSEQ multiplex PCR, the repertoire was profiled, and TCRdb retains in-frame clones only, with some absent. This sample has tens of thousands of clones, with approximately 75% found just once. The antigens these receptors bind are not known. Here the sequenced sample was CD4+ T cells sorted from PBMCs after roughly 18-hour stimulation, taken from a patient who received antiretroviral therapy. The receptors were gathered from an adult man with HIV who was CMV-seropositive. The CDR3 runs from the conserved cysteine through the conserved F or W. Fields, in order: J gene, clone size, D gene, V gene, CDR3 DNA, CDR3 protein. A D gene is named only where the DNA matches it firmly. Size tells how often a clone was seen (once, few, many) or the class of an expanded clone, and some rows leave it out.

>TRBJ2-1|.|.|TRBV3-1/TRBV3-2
TGTGCCAGCAGCCAACAAACCGACTATTACAATGAGCAGTTCTTC
CASSQQTDYYNEQFF
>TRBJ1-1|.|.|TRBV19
TGTGCCAGTAGTTACCGAGATCGAGGGGCCGCTGAAGCTTTCTTT
CASSYRDRGAAEAFF
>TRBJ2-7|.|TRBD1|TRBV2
TGTGCCAGCAGTGGCCTACCGGGACAGGGTTCCTACGAGCAGTACTTC
CASSGLPGQGSYEQYF
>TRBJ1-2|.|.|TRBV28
TGTGCCAGCAGTCCATCATCGTCTACAGGGCCGGAAACCTTC
CASSPSSSTGPETF
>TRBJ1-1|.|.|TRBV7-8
TGTGCCAGCAGCTTAACTCGGAACACTGAAGCTTTCTTT
CASSLTRNTEAFF
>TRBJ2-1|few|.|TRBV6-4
TGTGCCAGCAGTGAGGACCTCAATGAGCAGTTCTTC
CASSEDLNEQFF
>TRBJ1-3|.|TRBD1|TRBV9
TGTGCCAGCAGCGTAGGGGGGACAGGGGTATTCTCTGGAAACACCATATATTTT
CASSVGGTGVFSGNTIYF
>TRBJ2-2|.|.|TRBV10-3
TGTGCCATCAGTGTAGGAGGGGCTAACACCGGGGAGCTGTTTTTT
CAISVGGANTGELFF
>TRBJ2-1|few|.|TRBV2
TGTGCCAGCAAGGACATCTACAATGAGCAGTTCTTC
CASKDIYNEQFF
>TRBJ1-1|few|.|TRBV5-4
TGTGCCAGCAGCTTGGTAGGGGAGGGTACTGAAGCTTTCTTT
CASSLVGEGTEAFF
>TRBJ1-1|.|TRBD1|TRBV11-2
TGTGCCAGCAGCAAACGTCCCGGGACAGGGATGGCGGGAACTGAAGCTTTCTTT
CASSKRPGTGMAGTEAFF
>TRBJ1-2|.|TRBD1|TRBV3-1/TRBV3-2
TGTGCCAGCAGCCAAAACGCAGGGGGCCTCTATGGCTACACCTTC
CASSQNAGGLYGYTF
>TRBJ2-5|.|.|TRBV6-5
TGTGCCAGCAGTTACGGAGAGGGTTGGAAGACCCAGTACTTC
CASSYGEGWKTQYF
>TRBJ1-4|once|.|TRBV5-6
TGTGCCAGCAGGGATTCCCCGACTAATGAAAAACTGTTTTTT
CASRDSPTNEKLFF
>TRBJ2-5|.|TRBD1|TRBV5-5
TGTGCCAGCAGCTTGGAGACAGGGACCGTGGAGACCCAGTACTTC
CASSLETGTVETQYF
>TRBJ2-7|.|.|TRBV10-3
TGTGCCATCAGTGCCCGAGTTTCTTCCTACGAGCAGTACTTC
CAISARVSSYEQYF
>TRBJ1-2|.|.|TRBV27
TGTGCCAGCAGTCCCCACGGGGCCTCCTATGGCTACACCTTC
CASSPHGASYGYTF
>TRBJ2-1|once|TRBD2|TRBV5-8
TGTGCCAGCAGCTTACAGCGGGGGAGCTCCTACAATGAGCAGTTCTTC
CASSLQRGSSYNEQFF
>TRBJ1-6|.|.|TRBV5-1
TGCGCCAGCAGCTTAGGGGATAATTCACCCCTCCACTTT
CASSLGDNSPLHF
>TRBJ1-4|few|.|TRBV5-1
TGCGCCAGCACCAAACAGGGTGCAACTAATGAAAAACTGTTTTTT
CASTKQGATNEKLFF
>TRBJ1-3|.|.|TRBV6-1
TGTGCCAGCAGTGAAGGGCAGGGAAACACCATATATTTT
CASSEGQGNTIYF
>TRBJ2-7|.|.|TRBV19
TGTGCCAGTAGGGGAACGGAACCCGGGGCCCACGAGCAGTACTTC
CASRGTEPGAHEQYF
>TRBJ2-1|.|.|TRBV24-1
TGTGCCACCAGTGATTCCGCACGGTCGGGGCGGACCTACAATGAGCAGTTCTTC
CATSDSARSGRTYNEQFF
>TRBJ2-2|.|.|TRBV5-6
TGTGCCAGCAGCTCCATCTCCAGACCGAACACCGGGGAGCTGTTTTTT
CASSSISRPNTGELFF
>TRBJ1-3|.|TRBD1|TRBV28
TGTGCCAGCAGACAACAGGGGGGTGGAAACACCATATATTTT
CASRQQGGGNTIYF
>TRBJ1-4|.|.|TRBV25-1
TGTGCCAGCAGTGATGTTGTGGGGGGGTCTGGTGAAAAACTGTTTTTT
CASSDVVGGSGEKLFF
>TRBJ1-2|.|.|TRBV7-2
TGTGCCAGCAGCTTAGTAGGCCAGGGCTATGGCTACACCTTC
CASSLVGQGYGYTF
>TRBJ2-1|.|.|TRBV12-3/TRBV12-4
TGTGCCAGTTCTTTCTACAACAATGAGCAGTTCTTC
CASSFYNNEQFF
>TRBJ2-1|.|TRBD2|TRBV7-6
TGTGCCAGGGGAGGGAGAGCGGGCCCGGGAAAAGAGCAGTTCTTC
CARGGRAGPGKEQFF
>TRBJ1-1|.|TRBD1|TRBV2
TGTGCCAGCAGCCGGGACAGGGGAACCGAAGCTTTCTTT
CASSRDRGTEAFF
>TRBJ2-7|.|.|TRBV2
TGTGCCAGCAGTGAAGGAGCACTAGTCTCCTACGAGCAGTACTTC
CASSEGALVSYEQYF
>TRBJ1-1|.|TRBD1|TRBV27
TGTGCCAGCAGTTTCAGACAGGGGGCGATTCGAGCTTTCTTT
CASSFRQGAIRAFF
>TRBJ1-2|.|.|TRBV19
TGTGCCGTATACGGGGGAATTGGCTATGGCTACACCTTC
CAVYGGIGYGYTF
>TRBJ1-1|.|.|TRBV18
TGTGCCAGCTCACCCGACCGATACACTGAAGCTTTCTTT
CASSPDRYTEAFF
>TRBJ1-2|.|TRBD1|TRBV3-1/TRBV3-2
TGTGCCAGCAGCCAAGTTGACAGGGGGCGGGGTGGCTACACCTTC
CASSQVDRGRGGYTF
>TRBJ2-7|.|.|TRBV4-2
TGTGCCAGCAGCCAAGATCTGTACGGCTCCTACGAGCAGTACTTC
CASSQDLYGSYEQYF
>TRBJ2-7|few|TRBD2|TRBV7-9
TGTGCCAGCAGCGAAGGGGCCGTAGCGGGCGAGCAGTACTTC
CASSEGAVAGEQYF
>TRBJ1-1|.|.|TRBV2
TGTGCCAGCAGTGAGTTCGGCCGGCCGGGCGGAGCTTTCTTT
CASSEFGRPGGAFF
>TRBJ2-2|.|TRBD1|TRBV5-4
TGTGCCAGCGGACAGGGATACCCCGGGGAGCTGTTTTTT
CASGQGYPGELFF
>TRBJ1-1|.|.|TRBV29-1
TGCAGCGCCGCGACAGAGCACCTCACTGAAGCTTTCTTT
CSAATEHLTEAFF
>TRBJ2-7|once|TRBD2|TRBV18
TGTGCCAGCTCACCACGGACTAGCGGGGATGAGCAGTACTTC
CASSPRTSGDEQYF
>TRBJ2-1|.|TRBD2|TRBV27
TGTGCCAGCAGTTCCGGACTAGCGGGGGGGCGAAATGAGCAGTTCTTC
CASSSGLAGGRNEQFF
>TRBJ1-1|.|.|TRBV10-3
TGTGCCATCAGTGCAGGGGCCAACACTGAAGCTTTCTTT
CAISAGANTEAFF